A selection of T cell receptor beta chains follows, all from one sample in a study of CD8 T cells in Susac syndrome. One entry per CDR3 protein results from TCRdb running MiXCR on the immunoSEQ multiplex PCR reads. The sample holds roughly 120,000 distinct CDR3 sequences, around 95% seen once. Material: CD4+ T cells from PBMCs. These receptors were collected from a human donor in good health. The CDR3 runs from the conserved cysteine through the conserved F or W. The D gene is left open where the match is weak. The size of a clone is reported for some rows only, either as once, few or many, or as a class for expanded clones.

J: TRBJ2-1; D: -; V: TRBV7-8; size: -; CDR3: CASSFGGNSYNEQFF; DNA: TGTGCCAGCAGCTTTGGCGGGAATTCCTACAATGAGCAGTTCTTC
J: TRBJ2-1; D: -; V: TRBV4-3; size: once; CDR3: CASSQGGVSYNEQFF; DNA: TGCGCCAGCAGCCAAGGGGGAGTGTCCTACAATGAGCAGTTCTTC
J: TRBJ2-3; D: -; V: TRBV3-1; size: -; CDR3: CASSQNRVNPQYF; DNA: TGTGCCAGCAGCCAAAACAGGGTCAATCCGCAGTATTTT
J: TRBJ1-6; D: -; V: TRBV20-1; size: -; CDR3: CSATPGLTNNSPLHF; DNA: TGCAGTGCTACCCCCGGGCTAACTAATAATTCACCCCTCCACTTT
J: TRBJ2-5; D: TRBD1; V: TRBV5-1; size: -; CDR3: CASSLMGTEEETQYF; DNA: TGCGCCAGCAGCTTGATGGGGACAGAAGAAGAGACCCAGTACTTC
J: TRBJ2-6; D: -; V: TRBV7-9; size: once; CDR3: CATQLAGANVLTF; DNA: TGTGCCACGCAACTAGCTGGGGCCAACGTCCTGACTTTC
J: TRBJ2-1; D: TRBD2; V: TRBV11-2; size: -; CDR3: CASSLDQGLVKFF; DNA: TGTGCCAGCAGCTTAGATCAAGGACTAGTGAAGTTCTTC
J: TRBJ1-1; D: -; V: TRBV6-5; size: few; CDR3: CASSHRGGTEAFF; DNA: TGTGCCAGCAGCCATAGAGGGGGCACTGAAGCTTTCTTT
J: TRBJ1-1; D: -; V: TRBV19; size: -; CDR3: CASSIGVRSEAFF; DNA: TGTGCCAGTAGTATCGGAGTGCGGAGTGAAGCTTTCTTT
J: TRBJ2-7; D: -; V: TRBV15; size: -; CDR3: CATSRDGDGTYEQYF; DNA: TGTGCCACCAGCAGAGATGGGGACGGGACCTACGAGCAGTACTTC
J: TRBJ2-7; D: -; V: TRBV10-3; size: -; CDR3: CAISLQGQEQYF; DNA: TGTGCCATCAGTCTCCAGGGTCAGGAGCAGTACTTC
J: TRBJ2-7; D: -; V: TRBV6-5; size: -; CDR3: CASSFPGLYEQYF; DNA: TGTGCCAGCAGTTTTCCGGGGCTCTACGAGCAGTACTTC
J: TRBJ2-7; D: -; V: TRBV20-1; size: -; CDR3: CSAREVAENYEQYF; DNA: TGCAGTGCTAGAGAAGTGGCGGAAAACTACGAGCAGTACTTC
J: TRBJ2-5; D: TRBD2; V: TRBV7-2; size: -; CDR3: CASSATGTSGGETQYF; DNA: TGTGCCAGCAGCGCAACCGGGACTAGCGGAGGAGAGACCCAGTACTTC
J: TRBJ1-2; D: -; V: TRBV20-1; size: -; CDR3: CSVFGAPNYGYTF; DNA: TGCAGTGTCTTTGGGGCGCCTAACTATGGCTACACCTTC
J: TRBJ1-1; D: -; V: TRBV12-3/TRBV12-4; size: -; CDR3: CASSLRFEAFF; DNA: TGTGCCAGCAGTTTAAGGTTCGAAGCTTTCTTT
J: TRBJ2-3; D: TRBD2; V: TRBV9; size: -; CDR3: CASSVDRGRTDTQYF; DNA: TGTGCCAGCAGCGTAGATCGCGGGAGGACAGATACGCAGTATTTT
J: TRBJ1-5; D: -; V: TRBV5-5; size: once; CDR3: CASSARGLGGNQPQHF; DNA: TGTGCCAGCAGCGCCCGGGGACTCGGGGGCAATCAGCCCCAGCATTTT
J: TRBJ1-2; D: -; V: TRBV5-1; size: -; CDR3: CASSLVVGTGYTF; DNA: TGCGCCAGCAGCTTGGTTGTAGGGACGGGCTACACCTTC
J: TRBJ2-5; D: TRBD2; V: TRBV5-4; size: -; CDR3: CASSPGTSGGETQYF; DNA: TGTGCCAGCAGCCCCGGGACTAGCGGAGGAGAGACCCAGTACTTC
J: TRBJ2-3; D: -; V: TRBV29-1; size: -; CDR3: CSVERSGTDTQYF; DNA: TGCAGCGTTGAGCGCTCCGGCACAGATACGCAGTATTTT
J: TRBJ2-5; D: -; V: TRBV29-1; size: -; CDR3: CSGFTSRETQYF; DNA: TGCAGCGGTTTTACTAGCAGGGAGACCCAGTACTTC
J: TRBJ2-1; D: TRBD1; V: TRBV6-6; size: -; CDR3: CASSYAGTGWDEQFF; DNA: TGTGCCAGCAGTTACGCCGGGACAGGGTGGGATGAGCAGTTCTTC
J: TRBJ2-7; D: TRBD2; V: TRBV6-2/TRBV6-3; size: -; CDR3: CASRGLAGGGSYEQYF; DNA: TGTGCCAGCAGAGGACTAGCGGGAGGGGGATCCTACGAGCAGTACTTC
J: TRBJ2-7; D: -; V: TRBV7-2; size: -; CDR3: CASSPPSRYEQYF; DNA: TGTGCCAGCAGCCCCCCTTCTAGATACGAGCAGTACTTC
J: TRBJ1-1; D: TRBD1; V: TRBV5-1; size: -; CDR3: CASSRRQGNTEAFF; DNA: TGCGCCAGCAGCAGACGACAGGGTAACACTGAAGCTTTCTTT
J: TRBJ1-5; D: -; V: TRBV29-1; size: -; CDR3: CSATGTNSDQPQHF; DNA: TGCAGCGCCACCGGGACAAATTCGGATCAGCCCCAGCATTTT
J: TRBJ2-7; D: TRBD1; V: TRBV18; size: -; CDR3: CASSPGTGPSYEQYF; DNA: TGTGCCAGCTCTCCCGGGACAGGGCCTTCCTACGAGCAGTACTTC
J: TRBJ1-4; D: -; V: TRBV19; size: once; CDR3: CASSISSSLATNEKLFF; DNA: TGTGCCAGTAGTATATCGTCCAGCCTCGCAACTAATGAAAAACTGTTTTTT
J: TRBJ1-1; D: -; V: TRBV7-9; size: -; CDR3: CASSSGTSEAFF; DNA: TGTGCCAGCAGCTCCGGGACATCTGAAGCTTTCTTT
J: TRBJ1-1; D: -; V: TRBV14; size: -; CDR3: CASSQSPFNTEAFF; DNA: TGTGCCAGCAGTCAATCCCCGTTCAACACTGAAGCTTTCTTT
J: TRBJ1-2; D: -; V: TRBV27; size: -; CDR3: CAGLQGYYGYTF; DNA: TGTGCCGGGCTCCAGGGTTACTATGGCTACACCTTC
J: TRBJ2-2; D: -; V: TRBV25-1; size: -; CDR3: CASSDPGVTGELFF; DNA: TGTGCCAGCAGTGACCCAGGGGTCACCGGGGAGCTGTTTTTT
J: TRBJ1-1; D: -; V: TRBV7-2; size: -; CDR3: CASSRPKNTEAFF; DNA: TGTGCCAGCAGCCGCCCCAAGAACACTGAAGCTTTCTTT
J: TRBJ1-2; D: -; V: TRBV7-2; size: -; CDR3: CASSLRFGEMNGYTF; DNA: TGTGCCAGCAGCTTACGGTTTGGGGAAATGAATGGCTACACCTTC
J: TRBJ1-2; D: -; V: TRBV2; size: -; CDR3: CASSPLDLGYGYTF; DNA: TGTGCCAGCAGCCCCCTCGACTTAGGGTATGGCTACACCTTC
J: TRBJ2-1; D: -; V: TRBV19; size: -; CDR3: CASTSRALGNEQFF; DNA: TGTGCCAGTACATCGAGGGCTTTAGGTAATGAGCAGTTCTTC
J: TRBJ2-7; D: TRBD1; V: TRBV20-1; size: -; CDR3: CSARDHSTWDRAYEQYF; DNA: TGCAGTGCTAGAGATCACTCCACCTGGGACAGAGCCTACGAGCAGTACTTC
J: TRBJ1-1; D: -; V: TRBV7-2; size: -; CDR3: CASSLEIGRMNTEAFF; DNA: TGTGCCAGCAGCTTAGAAATCGGACGTATGAACACTGAAGCTTTCTTT
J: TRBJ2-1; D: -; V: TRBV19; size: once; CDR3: CASSKNGVGNEQFF; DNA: TGTGCCAGTAGTAAGAACGGGGTAGGTAATGAGCAGTTCTTC
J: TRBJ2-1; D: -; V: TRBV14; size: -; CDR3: CASSQDRRDEQFF; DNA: TGTGCCAGCAGCCAAGATAGGAGGGATGAGCAGTTCTTC
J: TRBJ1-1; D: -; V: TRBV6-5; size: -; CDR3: CASMSSPTSTEAFF; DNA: TGTGCCAGCATGTCCTCCCCCACTTCCACTGAAGCTTTCTTT
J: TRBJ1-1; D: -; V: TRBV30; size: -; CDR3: CAWNRITGNTEAFF; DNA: TGTGCCTGGAACAGAATTACAGGGAACACTGAAGCTTTCTTT
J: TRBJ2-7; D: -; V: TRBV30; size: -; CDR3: CAWGLQGGVGEQYF; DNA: TGTGCCTGGGGTCTTCAGGGGGGAGTAGGCGAGCAGTACTTC
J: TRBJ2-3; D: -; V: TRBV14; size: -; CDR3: CASTHGGSTDTQYF; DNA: TGTGCCAGCACCCATGGCGGCAGCACAGATACGCAGTATTTT